This T cell receptor (beta chain) was recorded in a study of blood T cells in healthy people across ages. This clonotype was counted a few times. The CDR3 is 15 residues long. Germline V CDR1 and CDR2: DFQATT, SNEGSKA (reference sequence). With 0 bases clipped from V and 3 bases from J, the junction kept 7 bases outside the gene matches. Alongside a J-beta primer mix, a sample-barcoded 5' primer served in a second PCR lasting 7 to 11 cycles. TCRdb redid the calling of the 5' RACE reads with MiXCR, one entry per CDR3 protein. The data hold some 1.8 million distinct CDR3 sequences, with about two fifths observed a single time.

The rearrangement uses TRBV20-1 and TRBJ1-1; 7 bases agree with TRBD1. The sequenced sample was blood. The TCR was taken from a human donor in good health. The CDR3 DNA reads as TGCAGTGCTAGAGATCTGGTCAGGGGGGACACTGAAGCTTTCTTT. It is translated as CSARDLVRGDTEAFF.